These T cell receptor beta chains were read from a single sample in a study of shared clonotypes between healthy human individuals. Generated by immunoSEQ multiplex PCR, the TCRdb table keeps only in-frame clones and is missing some. Of about 2.3 million clones in the sample, 85% to 95% are singletons; the top ten hold 0.39%. The material sequenced was naive CD4+ T cells from PBMCs. Every receptor here comes from a man younger than 35 in good health. Some clones in this sample may be carry-over from other donors' samples. The CDR3 runs from the conserved cysteine through the conserved F or W. Each record gives: J gene, clone size, V gene, D gene, CDR3 protein, CDR3 DNA. The D gene is left open where the match is weak. Size tells how often a clone was seen (once, few, many) or the class of an expanded clone, and some rows leave it out.

j_call: TRBJ1-2
clone_size: -
v_call: TRBV6-5
d_call: -
cdr3_aa: CASITGRSKNGYTF
cdr3_nt: TGTGCCAGCATAACCGGCAGGTCTAAGAATGGCTACACCTTC

j_call: TRBJ2-3
clone_size: -
v_call: TRBV7-2
d_call: -
cdr3_aa: CASSSDPDGADTQYF
cdr3_nt: TGTGCCAGCAGTTCCGACCCCGATGGTGCAGATACGCAGTATTTT

j_call: TRBJ1-1
clone_size: -
v_call: TRBV7-2
d_call: TRBD1
cdr3_aa: CASSFGQANTEAFF
cdr3_nt: TGTGCCAGCAGCTTTGGACAGGCCAACACTGAAGCTTTCTTT

j_call: TRBJ1-2
clone_size: -
v_call: TRBV7-2
d_call: -
cdr3_aa: CASSLRGRDGYTF
cdr3_nt: TGTGCCAGCAGCTTAAGGGGCAGAGATGGCTACACCTTC

j_call: TRBJ2-7
clone_size: -
v_call: TRBV29-1
d_call: TRBD1
cdr3_aa: CSVSRGQQYEQYF
cdr3_nt: TGCAGCGTCAGCAGGGGGCAACAATACGAGCAGTACTTC

j_call: TRBJ2-7
clone_size: -
v_call: TRBV27
d_call: TRBD1
cdr3_aa: CASNRGTGGGYEQYF
cdr3_nt: TGTGCCAGCAATCGGGGGACAGGGGGCGGGTACGAGCAGTACTTC

j_call: TRBJ2-1
clone_size: -
v_call: TRBV10-3
d_call: TRBD2
cdr3_aa: CAIKGTSGDSYNEQFF
cdr3_nt: TGTGCCATCAAAGGGACTAGCGGGGACTCCTACAATGAGCAGTTCTTC

j_call: TRBJ2-1
clone_size: -
v_call: TRBV6-5
d_call: TRBD2
cdr3_aa: CASSPGTSRYNEQFF
cdr3_nt: TGTGCCAGCAGTCCCGGGACTAGCAGATACAATGAGCAGTTCTTC

j_call: TRBJ2-5
clone_size: -
v_call: TRBV28
d_call: -
cdr3_aa: CARTVNRVQETQYF
cdr3_nt: TGTGCCAGAACGGTTAACAGGGTACAAGAGACCCAGTACTTC

j_call: TRBJ1-2
clone_size: -
v_call: TRBV25-1
d_call: -
cdr3_aa: CASSESRERNYGYTF
cdr3_nt: TGTGCCAGCAGTGAATCGAGGGAAAGAAACTATGGCTACACCTTC

j_call: TRBJ2-5
clone_size: -
v_call: TRBV7-2
d_call: -
cdr3_aa: CASSPSSQETQYF
cdr3_nt: TGTGCCAGCAGCCCGTCGTCCCAAGAGACCCAGTACTTC

j_call: TRBJ2-1
clone_size: once
v_call: TRBV29-1
d_call: TRBD2
cdr3_aa: CSAWTSGRNEQFF
cdr3_nt: TGCAGCGCATGGACTAGCGGGAGAAATGAGCAGTTCTTC

j_call: TRBJ2-7
clone_size: -
v_call: TRBV10-3
d_call: -
cdr3_aa: CAISEPRTELRVVEQYF
cdr3_nt: TGTGCCATCAGTGAGCCCCGGACGGAGCTCAGGGTTGTCGAGCAGTACTTC

j_call: TRBJ2-1
clone_size: -
v_call: TRBV10-3
d_call: -
cdr3_aa: CAISESTGQYNEQFF
cdr3_nt: TGTGCCATCAGTGAGTCTACGGGCCAGTACAATGAGCAGTTCTTC

j_call: TRBJ2-1
clone_size: -
v_call: TRBV5-1
d_call: TRBD1
cdr3_aa: CASSRDRSYNEQFF
cdr3_nt: TGCGCCAGCAGCCGGGACAGGTCCTACAATGAGCAGTTCTTC

j_call: TRBJ1-5
clone_size: -
v_call: TRBV28
d_call: -
cdr3_aa: CASSFPRGPGQPQHF
cdr3_nt: TGTGCCAGCAGTTTTCCCAGGGGACCCGGGCAGCCCCAGCATTTT

j_call: TRBJ2-2
clone_size: -
v_call: TRBV7-3
d_call: TRBD2
cdr3_aa: CASSPPGREGTGELFF
cdr3_nt: TGTGCCAGCAGCCCCCCTGGGCGGGAGGGGACCGGGGAGCTGTTTTTT

j_call: TRBJ2-7
clone_size: -
v_call: TRBV4-2
d_call: TRBD1
cdr3_aa: CASSQETGGTYEQYF
cdr3_nt: TGTGCCAGCAGCCAAGAGACAGGGGGTACCTACGAGCAGTACTTC

j_call: TRBJ1-1
clone_size: once
v_call: TRBV6-1
d_call: -
cdr3_aa: CASSEVPGHYTEAFF
cdr3_nt: TGTGCCAGCAGTGAAGTCCCCGGACACTACACTGAAGCTTTCTTT

j_call: TRBJ2-7
clone_size: once
v_call: TRBV5-1
d_call: -
cdr3_aa: CASSLGGGGGSYEQYF
cdr3_nt: TGCGCCAGCAGCCTTGGGGGAGGTGGCGGCTCCTACGAGCAGTACTTC

j_call: TRBJ2-3
clone_size: -
v_call: TRBV2
d_call: -
cdr3_aa: CASSIGLSTDTQYF
cdr3_nt: TGTGCCAGCAGTATAGGACTAAGCACAGATACGCAGTATTTT

j_call: TRBJ2-3
clone_size: -
v_call: TRBV25-1
d_call: -
cdr3_aa: CASSDETSTDTQYF
cdr3_nt: TGTGCCAGCAGTGACGAGACTAGCACAGATACGCAGTATTTT

j_call: TRBJ1-2
clone_size: -
v_call: TRBV7-8
d_call: -
cdr3_aa: CASSLRLQAQGYTF
cdr3_nt: TGTGCCAGCAGCCTCAGGCTACAGGCGCAAGGCTACACCTTC

j_call: TRBJ1-1
clone_size: few
v_call: TRBV7-3
d_call: TRBD1
cdr3_aa: CATQGANTEAFF
cdr3_nt: TGTGCCACCCAGGGGGCTAACACTGAAGCTTTCTTT

j_call: TRBJ2-2
clone_size: -
v_call: TRBV9
d_call: -
cdr3_aa: CASSTHLTTPGELFF
cdr3_nt: TGTGCCAGCAGCACTCATCTAACCACCCCCGGGGAGCTGTTTTTT

j_call: TRBJ1-2
clone_size: -
v_call: TRBV29-1
d_call: TRBD1
cdr3_aa: CSAFSTGGAGGYTF
cdr3_nt: TGCAGCGCCTTCTCCACAGGGGGCGCGGGAGGCTACACCTTC

j_call: TRBJ2-5
clone_size: -
v_call: TRBV7-2
d_call: TRBD2
cdr3_aa: CASSPRRGRAPQYF
cdr3_nt: TGTGCCAGCAGCCCTCGGCGCGGGAGGGCCCCCCAGTACTTC

j_call: TRBJ2-1
clone_size: -
v_call: TRBV15
d_call: TRBD2
cdr3_aa: CATSRDPRGLANNEQFF
cdr3_nt: TGTGCCACCAGCAGAGACCCCCGGGGACTAGCAAATAATGAGCAGTTCTTC

j_call: TRBJ2-5
clone_size: -
v_call: TRBV5-6
d_call: -
cdr3_aa: CASSLSQETQYF
cdr3_nt: TGTGCCAGCAGCTTGTCGCAAGAGACCCAGTACTTC

j_call: TRBJ1-2
clone_size: few
v_call: TRBV19
d_call: -
cdr3_aa: CASSQGWYGYTF
cdr3_nt: TGTGCCAGTAGCCAGGGGTGGTATGGCTACACCTTC

j_call: TRBJ1-1
clone_size: -
v_call: TRBV19
d_call: TRBD1
cdr3_aa: CASSNPTGGTVMNTEAFF
cdr3_nt: TGTGCCAGTAGTAACCCGACTGGGGGGACAGTTATGAACACTGAAGCTTTCTTT

j_call: TRBJ1-2
clone_size: -
v_call: TRBV28
d_call: TRBD1
cdr3_aa: CASSPGQWYGYTF
cdr3_nt: TGTGCCAGCAGTCCGGGACAGTGGTATGGCTACACCTTC

j_call: TRBJ1-5
clone_size: -
v_call: TRBV19
d_call: TRBD1
cdr3_aa: CASADRPLGGTYSNQPQHF
cdr3_nt: TGTGCCAGTGCCGACCGACCTCTAGGGGGCACCTATAGCAATCAGCCCCAGCATTTT

j_call: TRBJ2-2
clone_size: -
v_call: TRBV2
d_call: TRBD2
cdr3_aa: CASSVLAGGVTGELFF
cdr3_nt: TGTGCCAGCAGTGTTTTGGCGGGAGGGGTCACCGGGGAGCTGTTTTTT

j_call: TRBJ1-1
clone_size: -
v_call: TRBV10-3
d_call: -
cdr3_aa: CAISELRGTEAFF
cdr3_nt: TGTGCCATCAGTGAATTGAGGGGCACTGAAGCTTTCTTT

j_call: TRBJ2-1
clone_size: -
v_call: TRBV5-1
d_call: TRBD2
cdr3_aa: CASSQTSGSRYEQFF
cdr3_nt: TGCGCCAGCAGCCAAACTAGCGGGAGTAGGTATGAGCAGTTCTTC

j_call: TRBJ2-1
clone_size: -
v_call: TRBV11-2
d_call: -
cdr3_aa: CASSTRVRGAYNEQFF
cdr3_nt: TGTGCCAGCAGCACTCGAGTGCGGGGAGCCTACAATGAGCAGTTCTTC

j_call: TRBJ1-1
clone_size: -
v_call: TRBV28
d_call: -
cdr3_aa: CARGGEEAEAFF
cdr3_nt: TGTGCCAGAGGAGGAGAGGAGGCTGAAGCTTTCTTT

j_call: TRBJ1-1
clone_size: -
v_call: TRBV6-1
d_call: -
cdr3_aa: CASVGFDKNTEAFF
cdr3_nt: TGTGCCAGCGTAGGATTCGACAAGAACACTGAAGCTTTCTTT

j_call: TRBJ2-3
clone_size: -
v_call: TRBV27
d_call: TRBD2
cdr3_aa: CASSIGLAGGDTQYF
cdr3_nt: TGTGCCAGCAGCATCGGACTAGCGGGAGGTGATACGCAGTATTTT

j_call: TRBJ2-3
clone_size: -
v_call: TRBV18
d_call: TRBD2
cdr3_aa: CASSPPGSGRAIDTQYF
cdr3_nt: TGTGCCAGCTCACCACCAGGTAGCGGGAGGGCCATAGATACGCAGTATTTT

j_call: TRBJ2-6
clone_size: -
v_call: TRBV30
d_call: -
cdr3_aa: CAWNRGLSGANVLTF
cdr3_nt: TGTGCCTGGAATCGGGGCCTTTCTGGGGCCAACGTCCTGACTTTC

j_call: TRBJ2-1
clone_size: -
v_call: TRBV4-1
d_call: -
cdr3_aa: CASSLASNSYNEQFF
cdr3_nt: TGCGCCAGCAGCCTGGCTTCGAATTCCTACAATGAGCAGTTCTTC

j_call: TRBJ2-1
clone_size: -
v_call: TRBV14
d_call: TRBD2
cdr3_aa: CASSQGGTSGSNEQFF
cdr3_nt: TGTGCCAGCAGCCAAGGCGGGACTAGCGGGAGCAATGAGCAGTTCTTC

j_call: TRBJ1-3
clone_size: -
v_call: TRBV7-9
d_call: -
cdr3_aa: CASSSPRRQTSGNTIYF
cdr3_nt: TGTGCCAGCAGCTCCCCTCGGAGACAGACCTCTGGAAACACCATATATTTT

j_call: TRBJ2-3
clone_size: -
v_call: TRBV27
d_call: TRBD1
cdr3_aa: CASSSGQGGSDTQYF
cdr3_nt: TGTGCCAGCAGCTCGGGACAGGGAGGTTCAGATACGCAGTATTTT

j_call: TRBJ2-5
clone_size: -
v_call: TRBV28
d_call: -
cdr3_aa: CASGSGGPETQYF
cdr3_nt: TGTGCCAGCGGTTCCGGCGGGCCAGAGACCCAGTACTTC

j_call: TRBJ2-3
clone_size: -
v_call: TRBV5-1
d_call: TRBD2
cdr3_aa: CASSRGQAGATDTQYF
cdr3_nt: TGCGCCAGCAGCCGTGGTCAAGCGGGAGCGACAGATACGCAGTATTTT

j_call: TRBJ1-1
clone_size: -
v_call: TRBV7-2
d_call: -
cdr3_aa: CASSSETNTEAFF
cdr3_nt: TGTGCCAGCAGCTCGGAGACGAACACTGAAGCTTTCTTT

j_call: TRBJ2-1
clone_size: -
v_call: TRBV5-1
d_call: TRBD1
cdr3_aa: CASSLGPSGQGDYNEQFF
cdr3_nt: TGCGCCAGCAGCTTAGGGCCTTCGGGACAGGGTGATTACAATGAGCAGTTCTTC

j_call: TRBJ2-5
clone_size: -
v_call: TRBV28
d_call: TRBD2
cdr3_aa: CASSTRLAGGETQYF
cdr3_nt: TGTGCCAGCAGTACCCGACTAGCGGGAGGGGAGACCCAGTACTTC

j_call: TRBJ1-1
clone_size: few
v_call: TRBV30
d_call: -
cdr3_aa: CAWSNWNTEAFF
cdr3_nt: TGTGCCTGGAGTAACTGGAACACTGAAGCTTTCTTT

j_call: TRBJ1-2
clone_size: -
v_call: TRBV5-1
d_call: -
cdr3_aa: CASSLALQGLGYGYTF
cdr3_nt: TGCGCCAGCAGCTTGGCTCTACAGGGATTGGGCTATGGCTACACCTTC